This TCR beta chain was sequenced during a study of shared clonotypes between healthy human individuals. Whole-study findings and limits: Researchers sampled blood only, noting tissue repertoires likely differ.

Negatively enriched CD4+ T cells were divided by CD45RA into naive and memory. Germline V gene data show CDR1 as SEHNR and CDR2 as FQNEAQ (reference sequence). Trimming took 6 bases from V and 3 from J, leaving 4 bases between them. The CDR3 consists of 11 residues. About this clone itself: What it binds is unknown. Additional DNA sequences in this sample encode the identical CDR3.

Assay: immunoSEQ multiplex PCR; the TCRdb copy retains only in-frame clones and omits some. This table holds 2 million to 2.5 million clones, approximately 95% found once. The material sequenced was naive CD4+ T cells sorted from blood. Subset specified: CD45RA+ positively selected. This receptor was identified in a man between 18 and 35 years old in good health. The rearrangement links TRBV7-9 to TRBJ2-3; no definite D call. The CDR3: CASSKTDTQYF. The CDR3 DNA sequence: TGTGCCAGCAGTAAAACAGATACGCAGTATTTT.